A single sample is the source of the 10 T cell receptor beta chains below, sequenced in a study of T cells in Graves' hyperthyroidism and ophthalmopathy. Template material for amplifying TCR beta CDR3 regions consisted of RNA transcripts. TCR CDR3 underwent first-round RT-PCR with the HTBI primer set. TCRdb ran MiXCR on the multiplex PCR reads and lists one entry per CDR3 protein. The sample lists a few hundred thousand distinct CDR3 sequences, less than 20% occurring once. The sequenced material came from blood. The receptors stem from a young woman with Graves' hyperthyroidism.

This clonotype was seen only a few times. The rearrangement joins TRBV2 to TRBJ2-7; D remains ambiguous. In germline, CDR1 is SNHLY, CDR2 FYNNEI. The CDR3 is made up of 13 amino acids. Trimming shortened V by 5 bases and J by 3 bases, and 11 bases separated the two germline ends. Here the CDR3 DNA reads TGTGCCAGCAGTTCCCGTTTTTTCTACGAGCAGTACTTC. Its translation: CASSSRFFYEQYF.

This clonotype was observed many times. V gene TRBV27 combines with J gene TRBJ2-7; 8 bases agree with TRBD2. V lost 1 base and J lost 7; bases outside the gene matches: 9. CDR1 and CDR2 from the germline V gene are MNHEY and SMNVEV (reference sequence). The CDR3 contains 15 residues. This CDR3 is CASSLFTSGLWEQYF. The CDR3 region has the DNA TGTGCCAGCAGTTTATTTACTAGCGGCCTGTGGGAGCAGTACTTC.

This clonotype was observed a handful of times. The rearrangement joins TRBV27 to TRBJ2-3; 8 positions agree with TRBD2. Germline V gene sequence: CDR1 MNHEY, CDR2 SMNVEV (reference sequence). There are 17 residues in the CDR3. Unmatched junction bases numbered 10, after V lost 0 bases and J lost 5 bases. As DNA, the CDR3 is TGTGCCAGCAGTTTATCACCGCGAGCGGGAGATTTAGATACGCAGTATTTT. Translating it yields CASSLSPRAGDLDTQYF.

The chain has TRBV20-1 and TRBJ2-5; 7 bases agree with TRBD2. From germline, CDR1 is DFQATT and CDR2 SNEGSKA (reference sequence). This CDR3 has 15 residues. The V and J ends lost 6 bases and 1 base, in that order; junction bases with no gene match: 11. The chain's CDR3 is CSAKRREGLQETQYF. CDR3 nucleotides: TGCAGTGCCAAGAGAAGGGAGGGCCTCCAAGAGACCCAGTACTTC.

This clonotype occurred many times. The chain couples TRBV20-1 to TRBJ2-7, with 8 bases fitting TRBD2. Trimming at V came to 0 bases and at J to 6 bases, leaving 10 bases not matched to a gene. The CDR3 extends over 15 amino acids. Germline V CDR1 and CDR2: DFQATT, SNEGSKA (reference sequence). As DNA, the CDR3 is TGCAGTGCTAGAGATCTTACGGGAGGGCCGGGCGAGCAGTACTTC. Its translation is CSARDLTGGPGEQYF.

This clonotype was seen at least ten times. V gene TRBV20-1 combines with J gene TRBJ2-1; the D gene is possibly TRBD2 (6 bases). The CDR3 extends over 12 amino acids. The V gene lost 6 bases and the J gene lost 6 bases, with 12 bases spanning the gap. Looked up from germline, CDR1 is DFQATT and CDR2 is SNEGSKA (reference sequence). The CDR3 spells CSAEWGVNEQFF. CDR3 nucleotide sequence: TGCAGTGCCGAATGGGGGGTCAATGAGCAGTTCTTC.

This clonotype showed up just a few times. This CDR3 is CSVLGATGKNTEAFF. The CDR3, as DNA: TGCAGTGTCCTCGGGGCGACAGGGAAGAACACTGAAGCTTTCTTT. V and J are TRBV20-1 and TRBJ1-1, with 7 nucleotides matching TRBD1. The CDR3 consists of 15 residues. The junction had 12 bases not matched to a gene; V was cut back by 7 bases and J by 1 base. CDR1 DFQATT and CDR2 SNEGSKA come from the germline V gene (reference sequence).

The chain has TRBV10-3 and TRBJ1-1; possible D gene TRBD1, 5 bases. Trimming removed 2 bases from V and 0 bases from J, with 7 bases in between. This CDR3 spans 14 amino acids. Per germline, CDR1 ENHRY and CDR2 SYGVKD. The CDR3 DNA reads TGTGCCATCAGTGAGCCAGGGTTGAACACTGAAGCTTTCTTT. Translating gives CAISEPGLNTEAFF.

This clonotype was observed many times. The CDR3 nucleotides are TGTGCCAGCAGTTTATTTTGGGCCGATGGCGACGGCTACACCTTC. This encodes CASSLFWADGDGYTF. V is TRBV12-3 or TRBV12-4 and J is TRBJ1-2; D call uncertain. Between the trimmed V and J ends, which lost 2 bases and 8 bases, there was a span of 18 bases. There are 15 residues in the CDR3.

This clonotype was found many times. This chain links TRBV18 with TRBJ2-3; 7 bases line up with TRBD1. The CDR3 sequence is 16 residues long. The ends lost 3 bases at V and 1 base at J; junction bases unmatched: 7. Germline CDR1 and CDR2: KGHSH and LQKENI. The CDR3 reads CASSPGTAWGTDTQYF. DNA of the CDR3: TGTGCCAGCTCACCTGGGACAGCATGGGGCACAGATACGCAGTATTTT.